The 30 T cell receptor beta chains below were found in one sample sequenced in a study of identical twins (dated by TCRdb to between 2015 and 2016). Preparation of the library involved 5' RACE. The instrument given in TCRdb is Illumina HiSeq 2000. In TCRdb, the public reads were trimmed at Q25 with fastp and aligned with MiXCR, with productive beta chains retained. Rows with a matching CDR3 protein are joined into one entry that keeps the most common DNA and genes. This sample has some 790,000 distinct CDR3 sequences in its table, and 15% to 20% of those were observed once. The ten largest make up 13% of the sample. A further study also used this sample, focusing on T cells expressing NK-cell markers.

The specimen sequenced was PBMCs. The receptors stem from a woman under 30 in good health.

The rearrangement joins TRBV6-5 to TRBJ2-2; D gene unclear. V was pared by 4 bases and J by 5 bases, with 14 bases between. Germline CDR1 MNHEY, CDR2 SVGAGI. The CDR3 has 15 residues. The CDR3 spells CASSFSWERTGELFF. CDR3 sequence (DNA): TGTGCCAGCAGTTTTAGCTGGGAACGAACCGGGGAGCTGTTTTTT.

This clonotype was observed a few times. The CDR3 reads CASSLDRGGTDTQYF. The CDR3 region has the DNA TGCGCCAGCAGCTTGGACAGGGGAGGCACAGATACGCAGTATTTT. This chain joins TRBV5-1 and TRBJ2-3, with 7 bases identical to TRBD1. The CDR3 is 15 residues long. J gave up 1 base and V 0 bases, and 2 bases lay outside the gene matches. Looked up from germline, CDR1 is SGHRS and CDR2 is YFSETQ.

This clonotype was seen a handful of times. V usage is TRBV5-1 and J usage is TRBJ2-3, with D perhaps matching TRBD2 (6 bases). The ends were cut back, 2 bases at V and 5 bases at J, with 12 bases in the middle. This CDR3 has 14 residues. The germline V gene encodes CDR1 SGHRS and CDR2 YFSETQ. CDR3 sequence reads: CASSFGTFLDTQYF. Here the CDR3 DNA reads TGCGCCAGCAGCTTTGGGACTTTCTTAGATACGCAGTATTTT.

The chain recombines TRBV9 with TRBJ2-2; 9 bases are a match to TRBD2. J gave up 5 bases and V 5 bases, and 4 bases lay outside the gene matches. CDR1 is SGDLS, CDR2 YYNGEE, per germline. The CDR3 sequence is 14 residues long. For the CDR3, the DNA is TGTGCCAGCAGATCTGCGGGAGGGACCGGGGAGCTGTTTTTT. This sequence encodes CASRSAGGTGELFF.

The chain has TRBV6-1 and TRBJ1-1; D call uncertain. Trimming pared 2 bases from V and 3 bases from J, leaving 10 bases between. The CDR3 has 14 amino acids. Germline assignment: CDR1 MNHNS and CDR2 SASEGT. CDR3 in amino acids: CASSEMSSDTEAFF. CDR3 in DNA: TGTGCCAGCAGTGAAATGAGCTCAGACACTGAAGCTTTCTTT.

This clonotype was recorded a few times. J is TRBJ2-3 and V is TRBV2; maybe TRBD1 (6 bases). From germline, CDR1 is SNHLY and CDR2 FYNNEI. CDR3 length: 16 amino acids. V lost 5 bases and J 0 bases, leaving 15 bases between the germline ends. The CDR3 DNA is TGTGCCAGCAGTACAACCCGGACAGATAGCACAGATACGCAGTATTTT. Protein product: CASSTTRTDSTDTQYF.

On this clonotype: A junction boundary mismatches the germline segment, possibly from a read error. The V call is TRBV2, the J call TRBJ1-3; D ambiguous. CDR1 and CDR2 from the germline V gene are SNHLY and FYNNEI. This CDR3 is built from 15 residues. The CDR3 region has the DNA TGTGCCAGCAGTGAAGCCCGGTTCTCTGGAAACACCGTATATTTT. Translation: CASSEARFSGNTVYF.

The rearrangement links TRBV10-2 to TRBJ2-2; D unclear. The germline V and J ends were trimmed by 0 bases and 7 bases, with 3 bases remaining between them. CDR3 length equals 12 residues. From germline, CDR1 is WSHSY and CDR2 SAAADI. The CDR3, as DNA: TGCGCCAGCAGTGAGTCACTCGGGGAGCTGTTTTTT. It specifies CASSESLGELFF.

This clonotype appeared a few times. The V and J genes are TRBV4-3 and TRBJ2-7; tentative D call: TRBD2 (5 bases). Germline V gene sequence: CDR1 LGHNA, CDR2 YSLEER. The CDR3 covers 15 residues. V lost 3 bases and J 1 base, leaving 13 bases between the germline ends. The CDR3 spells CASSQDPGRSYEQYF. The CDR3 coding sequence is TGCGCCAGCAGCCAGGATCCTGGGAGATCCTACGAGCAGTACTTC.

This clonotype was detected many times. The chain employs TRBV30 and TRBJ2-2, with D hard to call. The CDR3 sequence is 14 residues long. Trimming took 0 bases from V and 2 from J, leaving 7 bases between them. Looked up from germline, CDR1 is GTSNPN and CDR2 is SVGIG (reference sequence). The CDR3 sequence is CAWSVALNTGELFF. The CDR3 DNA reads TGTGCCTGGAGTGTAGCCTTAAACACCGGGGAGCTGTTTTTT.

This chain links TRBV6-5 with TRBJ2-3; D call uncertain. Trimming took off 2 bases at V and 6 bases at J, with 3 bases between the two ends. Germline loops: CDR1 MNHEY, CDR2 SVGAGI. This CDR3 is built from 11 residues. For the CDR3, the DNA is TGTGCCAGCAGTTACATCGATACGCAGTATTTT. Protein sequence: CASSYIDTQYF.

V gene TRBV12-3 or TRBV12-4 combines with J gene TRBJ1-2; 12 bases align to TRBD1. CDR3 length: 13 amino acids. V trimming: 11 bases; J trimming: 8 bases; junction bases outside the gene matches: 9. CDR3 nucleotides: TGTGCCCTCGGGGACAGGGGGCAAGGAGGCTACACCTTC. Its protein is CALGDRGQGGYTF.

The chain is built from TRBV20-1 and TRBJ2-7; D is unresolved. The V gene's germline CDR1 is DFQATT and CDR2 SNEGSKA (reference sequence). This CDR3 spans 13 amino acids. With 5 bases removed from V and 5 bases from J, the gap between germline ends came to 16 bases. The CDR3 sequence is CSAADSQRNEQYF. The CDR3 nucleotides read TGCAGTGCTGCCGACTCCCAGCGAAACGAGCAGTACTTC.

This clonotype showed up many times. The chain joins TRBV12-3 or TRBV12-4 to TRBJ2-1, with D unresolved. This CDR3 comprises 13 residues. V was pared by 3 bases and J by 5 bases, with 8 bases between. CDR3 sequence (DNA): TGTGCCAGCAGTTTTCCACCGGACAATGAGCAGTTCTTC. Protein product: CASSFPPDNEQFF.

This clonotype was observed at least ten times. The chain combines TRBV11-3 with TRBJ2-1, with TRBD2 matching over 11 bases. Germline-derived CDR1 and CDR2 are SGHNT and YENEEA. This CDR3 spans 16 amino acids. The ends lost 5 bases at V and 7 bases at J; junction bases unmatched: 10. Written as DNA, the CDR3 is TGTGCCAGCAGCCCCCGTTCTAGCGGGAGGCGGAATGAGCAGTTCTTC. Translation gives CASSPRSSGRRNEQFF. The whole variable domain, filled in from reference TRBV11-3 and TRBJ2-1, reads EAGVVQSPRYKIIEKKQPVAFWCNPISGHNTLYWYLQNLGQGPELLIRYENEEAVDDSQLPKDRFSAERLKGVDSTLKIQPAELGDSAVYLCASSPRSSGRRNEQFFGPGTRLTVL.

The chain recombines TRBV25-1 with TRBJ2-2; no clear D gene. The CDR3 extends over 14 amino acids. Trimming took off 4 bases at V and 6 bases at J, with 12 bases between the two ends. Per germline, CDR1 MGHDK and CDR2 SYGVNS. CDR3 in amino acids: CASSGHPLAGELFF. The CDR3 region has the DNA TGTGCCAGCAGTGGTCACCCATTGGCCGGGGAGCTGTTTTTT.

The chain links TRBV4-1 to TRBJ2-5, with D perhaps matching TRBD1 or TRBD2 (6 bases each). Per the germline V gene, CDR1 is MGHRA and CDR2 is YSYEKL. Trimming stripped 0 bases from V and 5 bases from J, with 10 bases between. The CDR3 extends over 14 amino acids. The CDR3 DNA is TGCGCCAGCAGCCAAGAGGGGGGCGATGAGACCCAGTACTTC. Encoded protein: CASSQEGGDETQYF.

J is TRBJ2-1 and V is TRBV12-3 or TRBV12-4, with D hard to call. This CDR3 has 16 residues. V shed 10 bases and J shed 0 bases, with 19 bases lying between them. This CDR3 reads CAITSVALSSYNEQFF. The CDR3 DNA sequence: TGTGCCATCACCAGCGTGGCCCTCAGCTCCTACAATGAGCAGTTCTTC.

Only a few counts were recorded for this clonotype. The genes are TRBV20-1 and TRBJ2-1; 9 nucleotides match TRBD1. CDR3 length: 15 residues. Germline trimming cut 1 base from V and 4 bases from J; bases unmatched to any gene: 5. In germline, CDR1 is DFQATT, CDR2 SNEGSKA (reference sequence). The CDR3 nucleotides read TGCAGTGCTAGAGTCCGGGACAGGGAATACAATGAGCAGTTCTTC. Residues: CSARVRDREYNEQFF.

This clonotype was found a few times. The CDR3 nucleotides are TGTGCCTGGAAGGCTAAATCCAGGGAGACCCAGTACTTC. Its translation: CAWKAKSRETQYF. The V gene is TRBV30, the J gene TRBJ2-5; D unresolved. The CDR3 contains 13 residues. Looked up from germline, CDR1 is GTSNPN and CDR2 is SVGIG (reference sequence). The V gene lost 4 bases and the J gene lost 5 bases, with 14 bases spanning the gap.

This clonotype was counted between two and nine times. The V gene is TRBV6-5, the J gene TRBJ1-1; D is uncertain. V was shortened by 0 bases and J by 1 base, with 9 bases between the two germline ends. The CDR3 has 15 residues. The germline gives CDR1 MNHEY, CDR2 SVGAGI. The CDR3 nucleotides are TGTGCCAGCAGTTACTCGGGTGCCTCGAACACTGAAGCTTTCTTT. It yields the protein CASSYSGASNTEAFF.

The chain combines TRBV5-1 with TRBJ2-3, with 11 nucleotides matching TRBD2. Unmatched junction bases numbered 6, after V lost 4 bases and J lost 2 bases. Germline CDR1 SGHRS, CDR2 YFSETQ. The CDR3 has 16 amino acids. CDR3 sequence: CASSQGLAAVTDTQYF. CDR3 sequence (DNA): TGCGCCAGCAGCCAGGGACTAGCGGCGGTCACAGATACGCAGTATTTT.

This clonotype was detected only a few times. CDR3 nucleotide sequence: TGTGCCAACACCATCCCGGGGGATAGCACAGATACGCAGTATTTT. Translating it yields CANTIPGDSTDTQYF. The chain employs TRBV7-9 and TRBJ2-3; a possible D gene is TRBD2 (6 bases). The V gene lost 10 bases and the J gene lost 0 bases, with 17 bases spanning the gap. Germline V gene sequence: CDR1 SEHNR, CDR2 FQNEAQ (reference sequence). The CDR3 covers 15 residues.

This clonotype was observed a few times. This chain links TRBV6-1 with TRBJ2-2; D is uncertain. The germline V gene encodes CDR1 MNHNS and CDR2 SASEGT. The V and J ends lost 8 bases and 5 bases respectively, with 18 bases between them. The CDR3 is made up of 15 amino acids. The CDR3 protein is CASVPSLYLTGELFF. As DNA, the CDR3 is TGTGCCAGCGTGCCCTCTCTCTATCTTACCGGGGAGCTGTTTTTT.

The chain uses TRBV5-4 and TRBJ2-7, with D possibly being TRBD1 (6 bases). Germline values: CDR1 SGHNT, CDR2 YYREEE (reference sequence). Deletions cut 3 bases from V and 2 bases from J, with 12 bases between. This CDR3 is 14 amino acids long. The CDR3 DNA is TGTGCCAGCAGCTACGGACGGACAGCCTACGAGCAGTACTTC. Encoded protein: CASSYGRTAYEQYF. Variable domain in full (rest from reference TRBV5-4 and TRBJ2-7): ETGVTQSPTHLIKTRGQQVTLRCSSQSGHNTVSWYQQALGQGPQFIFQYYREEENGRGNFPPRFSGLQFPNYSSELNVNALELDDSALYLCASSYGRTAYEQYFGPGTRLTVT.

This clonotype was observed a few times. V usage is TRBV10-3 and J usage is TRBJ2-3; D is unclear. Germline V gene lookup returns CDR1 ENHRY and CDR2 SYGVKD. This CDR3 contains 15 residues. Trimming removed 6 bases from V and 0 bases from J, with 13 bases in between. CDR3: CAIRGGTRSTDTQYF. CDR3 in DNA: TGTGCCATCAGGGGCGGAACCCGGAGCACAGATACGCAGTATTTT.

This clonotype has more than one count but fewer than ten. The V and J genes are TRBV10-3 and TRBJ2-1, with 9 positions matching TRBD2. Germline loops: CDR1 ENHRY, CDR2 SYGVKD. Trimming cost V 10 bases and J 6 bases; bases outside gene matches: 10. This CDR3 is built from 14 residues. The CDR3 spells CASGRGTSFNEQFF. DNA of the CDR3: TGTGCCAGCGGACGCGGGACTAGCTTCAATGAGCAGTTCTTC.

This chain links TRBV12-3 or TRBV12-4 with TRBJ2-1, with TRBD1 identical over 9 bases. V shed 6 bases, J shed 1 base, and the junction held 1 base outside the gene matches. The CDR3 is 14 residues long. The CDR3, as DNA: TGTGCCAGCAGGGGACAGGGTTCCTACAATGAGCAGTTCTTC. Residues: CASRGQGSYNEQFF.

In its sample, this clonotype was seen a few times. The CDR3 DNA follows: TGTGCCAGCACTCGGACAGGGTTTGGGGAGCAGTACTTC. Its protein is CASTRTGFGEQYF. J is TRBJ2-7 and V is TRBV12-3 or TRBV12-4; 8 nucleotides agree with TRBD1. This CDR3 is built from 13 residues. V was clipped by 7 bases and J by 7 bases; unmatched bases: 9.

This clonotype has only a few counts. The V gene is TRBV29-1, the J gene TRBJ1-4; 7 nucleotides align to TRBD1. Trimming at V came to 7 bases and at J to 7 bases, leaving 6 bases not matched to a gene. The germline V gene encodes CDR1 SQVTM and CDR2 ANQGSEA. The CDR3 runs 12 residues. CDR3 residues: CSARDSSEKLFF. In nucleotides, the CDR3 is TGCAGCGCCCGGGACAGTTCTGAAAAACTGTTTTTT.